The 30 T cell receptor beta chains given below trace back to one sample, sequenced in a study of blood T cell repertoires in COVID-19. Assay used: immunoSEQ multiplex PCR; TCRdb lists only in-frame clones, some missing. The sample yields 190,000 or so clones, about 87% seen once. Sequencing input: peripheral blood. These TCRs come from a woman under 30 who had recovered from COVID-19.

The chain combines TRBV7-2 with TRBJ1-3; 10 nucleotides align to TRBD1. The CDR3 spans 18 residues. The ends lost 5 bases at V and 3 bases at J; junction bases unmatched: 13. Germline loops: CDR1 SGHTA, CDR2 FQGNSA. CDR3 bases: TGTGCCAGCAGCCAAGAGATTGGACAGGGGGAAGATGGAAACACCATATATTTT. This encodes CASSQEIGQGEDGNTIYF.

The chain is built from TRBV10-3 and TRBJ1-2, with a weak D call TRBD1 (5 bases). Germline V gene sequence: CDR1 ENHRY, CDR2 SYGVKD. The CDR3 spans 13 residues. The V end lost 6 bases, the J end lost 6 bases, and 14 bases lay between the germline ends. In nucleotides, the CDR3 is TGTGCCATCAGGGATGAGGGGAGGAATGGCTACACCTTC. It translates to CAIRDEGRNGYTF.

This rearrangement joins TRBV7-2 to TRBJ1-2; 9 bases are shared with TRBD1. Germline V gene sequence: CDR1 SGHTA, CDR2 FQGNSA. V was pared by 5 bases and J by 0 bases, with 4 bases of the junction left unmatched. The CDR3 spans 15 residues. CDR3 loop: CASSPYRGPNYGYTF. The CDR3 region has the DNA TGTGCCAGCAGCCCGTACAGGGGGCCTAACTATGGCTACACCTTC.

This clone was seen a handful of times. V usage is TRBV7-2 and J usage is TRBJ2-2, with D possibly being TRBD1 (6 bases). This CDR3 has 13 amino acids. CDR1 SGHTA and CDR2 FQGNSA come from the germline V gene. V was cut by 4 bases and J by 4 bases, with 7 bases left in between. CDR3 amino acids: CASSSTGTGELFF. The CDR3, as DNA: TGTGCCAGCAGCTCGACAGGCACCGGGGAGCTGTTTTTT.

The chain uses TRBV14 and TRBJ2-1, with D maybe TRBD2 (5 bases). The CDR3 is 11 amino acids. The ends were cut back, 8 bases at V and 10 bases at J, with 12 bases in the middle. The germline V gene encodes CDR1 SGHDN and CDR2 FVKESK. As DNA, the CDR3 is TGTGCCAGCGGGATGCGGGTCGAGCAGTTCTTC. This translates into CASGMRVEQFF.

The rearrangement links TRBV12-1 to TRBJ2-7; the table's D call, TRBD2, has no DNA check behind it. TRBV12-1 is termed a pseudogene. The CDR3 runs to 11 residues. The CDR3, as DNA: TGTGCCAGCAGCCCTACCTACGAGCAGTACGTC. Amino acid sequence: CASSPTYEQYV.

The V and J genes are TRBV5-1 and TRBJ2-2; D is possibly TRBD1 (6 bases). V was pared by 1 base and J by 6 bases, with 13 bases between. This CDR3 is 15 amino acids long. Germline CDR1 reads SGHRS; CDR2 reads YFSETQ. The CDR3 loop reads CASSLTGMESGELFF. CDR3 bases: TGCGCCAGCAGCTTGACAGGGATGGAATCCGGGGAGCTGTTTTTT.

Only a few counts were recorded for this clone. As DNA, the CDR3 is TGTGCCAGCAGTGGAGGGACAGCTCTCTATAGCAATCAGCCCCAGCATTTT. Its translation: CASSGGTALYSNQPQHF. This chain links TRBV6-1 with TRBJ1-5, with TRBD1 matching 7 bases. The CDR3 has 17 amino acids. V was clipped by 4 bases and J by 0 bases; unmatched bases: 9. Germline loops: CDR1 MNHNS, CDR2 SASEGT.

This chain joins TRBV11-2 and TRBJ2-3; D ambiguous. Trimming took off 5 bases at V and 2 bases at J, with 8 bases between the two ends. The germline CDR1 and CDR2 sequences are SGHAT and FQNNGV. The CDR3 contains 13 residues. This CDR3 is CASSPQLTDTQYF. The CDR3, as DNA: TGTGCCAGCAGCCCCCAACTCACAGATACGCAGTATTTT.

In nucleotides, the CDR3 is TGTGCCAGCAGCCAAGATGGGACAGTCCCCCGCGCACTGTTTTTT. Its protein product is CASSQDGTVPRALFF. The chain recombines TRBV3-1 (or the pseudogene TRBV3-2) with TRBJ1-4; 7 positions agree with TRBD1. The germline V gene encodes CDR1 LGHDT and CDR2 YNNKEL (reference sequence). This CDR3 region has 15 residues. Trimming cost V 0 bases and J 13 bases; bases outside gene matches: 11.

The chain employs TRBV10-3 and TRBJ1-2; 8 nucleotides align to TRBD1. J gave up 2 bases and V 6 bases, and 5 bases lay outside the gene matches. The CDR3 is 14 amino acids. Per germline, CDR1 ENHRY and CDR2 SYGVKD. CDR3 in amino acids: CAIRKGQENYGYTF. In DNA form, the CDR3 reads TGTGCCATCAGGAAGGGACAGGAAAACTATGGCTACACCTTC.

This clone was seen a single time. The chain recombines TRBV9 with TRBJ1-2, with D unresolved. CDR1 and CDR2 from the germline V gene are SGDLS and YYNGEE. Trimming cost V 0 bases and J 2 bases, with 11 bases left between them. The CDR3 covers 15 residues. CDR3 residues: CASSVESGGNYGYTF. The CDR3 DNA reads as TGTGCCAGCAGCGTAGAGTCGGGAGGAAACTATGGCTACACCTTC.

The genes are TRBV4-1 and TRBJ2-3; 7 bases align to TRBD2. The CDR3 sequence is 16 residues long. The germline V gene encodes CDR1 MGHRA and CDR2 YSYEKL. The V gene end was trimmed by 8 bases and the J gene end by 6 bases; junction bases not matched to a gene: 17. Here the CDR3 reads CASRRSTSPLGDTQYF. Here the CDR3 DNA reads TGCGCCAGCCGACGTTCGACTAGCCCTCTTGGGGATACGCAGTATTTT.

The V call is TRBV5-1, the J call TRBJ2-5; 7 bases agree with TRBD2. Trimming removed 2 bases from V and 2 bases from J; junction bases left unmatched: 3. Germline V lookup: CDR1 SGHRS, CDR2 YFSETQ. The length of the CDR3 is 14 residues. CDR3 nucleotide sequence: TGCGCCAGCAGCTTAACTAGCGAGCAAGAGACCCAGTACTTC. Protein product: CASSLTSEQETQYF.

The genes are TRBV27 and TRBJ2-1, with 9 bases that match TRBD1. The CDR3 is 17 amino acids. Trimming took 4 bases from V and 5 from J; bases not matched to a gene: 12. Germline CDR1 is MNHEY and CDR2 is SMNVEV (reference sequence). CDR3 DNA sequence: TGTGCCAGCAGTTCCTCATATACAGGGGGCGTGAACAATGAGCAGTTCTTC. This encodes CASSSSYTGGVNNEQFF.

This clone has just one count. The chain uses TRBV6-2 or TRBV6-3 and TRBJ1-1, with D unresolved. The CDR3 length is 14 residues. The germline V gene encodes CDR1 MNHEY and CDR2 SVGEGT. The V and J ends lost 4 bases and 7 bases respectively, with 16 bases between them. The CDR3 spells CASSSSRRAGEAFF. CDR3 DNA sequence: TGTGCCAGCAGTTCATCGCGGAGGGCAGGTGAAGCTTTCTTT.

This sequence joins TRBV18 and TRBJ2-7, with D unresolved. CDR1 is KGHSH and CDR2 is LQKENI in the germline V gene. The CDR3 has 13 residues. With 2 bases removed from V and 4 bases from J, the gap between germline ends came to 9 bases. CDR3 DNA sequence: TGTGCCAGCTCACCAATGCTAAATTACGAGCAGTACTTC. Residues: CASSPMLNYEQYF.

The V gene is TRBV7-8, the J gene TRBJ2-1; 7 bases are shared with TRBD2. This CDR3 has 14 amino acids. V dropped 5 bases and J dropped 6; count of bases not matched to a gene: 7. Germline CDR1 and CDR2: SGHVS and FQNEAQ. The CDR3 nucleotides are TGTGCCAGCAGCCCGCGGGACTACCGCAATGAGCAGTTCTTC. Amino acids: CASSPRDYRNEQFF.

The chain carries TRBV9 and TRBJ1-1, with TRBD1 matching 8 bases. The CDR3 is made up of 16 amino acids. Germline V gene data show CDR1 as SGDLS and CDR2 as YYNGEE. Trimming at V came to 0 bases and at J to 3 bases, leaving 7 bases not matched to a gene. CDR3 DNA sequence: TGTGCCAGCAGCGTAGACGGACAGGGTGGAGACACTGAAGCTTTCTTT. Translating gives CASSVDGQGGDTEAFF.

This clone was recorded only once. V and J are TRBV7-9 and TRBJ2-5, with D possibly TRBD1 on 7 matching bases. Germline V gene sequence: CDR1 SEHNR, CDR2 FQNEAQ (reference sequence). Trimming shortened V by 3 bases and J by 5 bases, and 13 bases separated the two germline ends. The CDR3 consists of 14 residues. Here the CDR3 DNA reads TGTGCCAGCAGCTTGGCGACAGGGAGGGAGACCCAGTACTTC. Its translation is CASSLATGRETQYF.

The J gene is TRBJ2-7, the V gene TRBV13; D not resolved. Trimming stripped 5 bases from V and 6 bases from J, with 14 bases between. The CDR3 spans 13 residues. The germline gives CDR1 PRHDT, CDR2 FYEKMQ (reference sequence). CDR3 coding DNA: TGTGCCAGCAGCCCCCTTTTACTCGGCGAGCAGTACTTC. Amino acid sequence: CASSPLLLGEQYF.

V is TRBV6-5 and J is TRBJ2-2; D perhaps matches TRBD1 (5 bases). The CDR3 has 15 amino acids. CDR1 MNHEY and CDR2 SVGAGI come from the germline V gene. Trimming took 6 bases from V and 6 from J, leaving 17 bases between them. CDR3 DNA sequence: TGTGCCAGCAGGAAGGACAATCAAGGCCCCGGGGAGCTGTTTTTT. The encoded protein is CASRKDNQGPGELFF.

V usage is TRBV5-1 and J usage is TRBJ1-2, with 7 bases that match TRBD1. Per the germline V gene, CDR1 is SGHRS and CDR2 is YFSETQ. Trimming removed 4 bases from V and 1 base from J; junction bases left unmatched: 4. The CDR3 loop spans 14 amino acids. The CDR3 DNA reads as TGCGCCAGCAGCGGTGACAGGGTTAACTATGGCTACACCTTC. The encoded protein is CASSGDRVNYGYTF.

The chain carries TRBV27 and TRBJ2-1; D not certain. The CDR3 runs to 15 residues. V lost 6 bases, J lost 0 bases, and 12 bases lay in between. Germline values: CDR1 MNHEY, CDR2 SMNVEV (reference sequence). The CDR3 is CASRLDWSSYNEQFF. The CDR3 nucleotides read TGTGCCAGCAGGCTCGACTGGAGCTCCTACAATGAGCAGTTCTTC.

The CDR3 bases are TGCAGTGCTACTGATTGGGGGGACAGGGGGCAAGAGACCCAGTACTTC. Translated, it gives CSATDWGDRGQETQYF. The genes are TRBV20-1 and TRBJ2-5, with 11 bases lining up with TRBD1. The CDR3 extends over 16 amino acids. The V gene's germline CDR1 is DFQATT and CDR2 SNEGSKA (reference sequence). The V gene end was trimmed by 4 bases and the J gene end by 2 bases; junction bases not matched to a gene: 9.

The CDR3 DNA reads TGCGCCAGCAGCTTGGGCCGGGACAGGGGTTTAGAGACCCAGTACTTC. It is translated as CASSLGRDRGLETQYF. The chain employs TRBV5-1 and TRBJ2-5; TRBD1 matches 10 bases. CDR1 and CDR2 (germline): SGHRS, YFSETQ. J was trimmed by 4 bases and V by 0 bases; bases with no gene match: 6. The CDR3 has 16 amino acids.

The V gene is TRBV13, the J gene TRBJ2-7; D perhaps matches TRBD2 (6 bases). The V gene's germline CDR1 is PRHDT and CDR2 FYEKMQ (reference sequence). The CDR3 length is 14 residues. Trimming cost V 5 bases and J 3 bases, with 14 bases left between them. For the CDR3, the DNA is TGTGCCAGCAGCGGAGGGTCAGACCTCTACGAGCAGTACTTC. It translates to CASSGGSDLYEQYF.

The chain has TRBV3-1 (or the pseudogene TRBV3-2) and TRBJ2-7, with a possible D match to TRBD1 (5 bases). Trimming stripped 0 bases from V and 2 bases from J, with 11 bases between. This CDR3 is built from 15 residues. Per germline, CDR1 LGHDT and CDR2 YNNKEL (reference sequence). The CDR3: CASSQERQTTYEQYF. The CDR3 DNA follows: TGTGCCAGCAGCCAAGAAAGACAGACGACCTACGAGCAGTACTTC.

The chain employs TRBV11-3 and TRBJ1-3; TRBD1 is a possible D gene (5 bases). CDR3 size: 15 residues. Germline V gene sequence: CDR1 SGHNT, CDR2 YENEEA. Trimming left V 5 bases short and J 2 bases short, with 13 bases between. CDR3 DNA sequence: TGTGCCAGCAGCCGGACCGGACAAGCTGGAAACACCATATATTTT. This codes for CASSRTGQAGNTIYF.

The rearrangement joins TRBV5-4 to TRBJ2-2; TRBD2 aligns across 7 bases. The CDR3 contains 13 residues. The V and J ends lost 4 bases and 7 bases, in that order; junction bases with no gene match: 4. CDR1 SGHNT and CDR2 YYREEE come from the germline V gene (reference sequence). In DNA, the CDR3 is TGTGCCAGCAGCCCCCGGGACTACGGGGAGCTGTTTTTT. Amino acids: CASSPRDYGELFF.